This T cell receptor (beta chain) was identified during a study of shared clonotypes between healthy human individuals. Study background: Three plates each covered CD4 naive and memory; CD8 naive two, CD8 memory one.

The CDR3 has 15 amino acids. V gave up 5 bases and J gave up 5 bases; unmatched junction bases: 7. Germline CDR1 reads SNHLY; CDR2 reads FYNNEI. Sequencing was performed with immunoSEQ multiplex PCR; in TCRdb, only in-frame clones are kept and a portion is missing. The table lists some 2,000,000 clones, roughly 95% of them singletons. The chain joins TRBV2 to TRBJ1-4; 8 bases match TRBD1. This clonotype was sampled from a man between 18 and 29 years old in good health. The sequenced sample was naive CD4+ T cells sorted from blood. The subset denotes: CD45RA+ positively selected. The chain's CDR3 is CASSPGQGVNEKLFF. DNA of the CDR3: TGTGCCAGCAGTCCCGGACAGGGCGTAAATGAAAAACTGTTTTTT.